These 19 T cell receptor beta chains came from one sample sequenced in a study of T cell responses to AZD1222 COVID-19 vaccine. The protocol was immunoSEQ multiplex PCR, while the TCRdb copy is restricted to in-frame clones and leaves out a portion. The sample holds some 150,000 clones; about 88% are singletons and the top ten take about 7%. Sequenced material: peripheral blood, taken after recovery from COVID-19. Every receptor here comes from an adult who had recovered from COVID-19.

Here the CDR3 DNA reads TGCGCCAGCAGCCCGCATGGGCAGGGACCAACTAATGAAAAACTGTTTTTT. Residues: CASSPHGQGPTNEKLFF. The chain has TRBV4-3 and TRBJ1-4, with TRBD1 as a possible D gene (5 bases). The CDR3 contains 17 residues. Germline loops: CDR1 LGHNA, CDR2 YSLEER. Trimming left V 4 bases short and J 0 bases short, with 15 bases between.

The gene calls are TRBV27 and TRBJ2-3; possibly TRBD1 for D (6 bases). Looked up from germline, CDR1 is MNHEY and CDR2 is SMNVEV (reference sequence). Trimming took off 6 bases at V and 7 bases at J, with 14 bases between the two ends. The CDR3 spans 13 residues. CDR3 region: CASRLGQKNTQYF. CDR3 nucleotides: TGTGCCAGCAGGCTCGGACAGAAGAATACGCAGTATTTT.

V and J are TRBV7-8 and TRBJ1-3, with no clear D. There are 14 residues in the CDR3. The germline gives CDR1 SGHVS, CDR2 FQNEAQ. The ends were cut back, 1 base at V and 3 bases at J, with 7 bases in the middle. The CDR3 nucleotides are TGTGCCAGCAGCTTAGGAGGCGGTGGAAACACCATATATTTT. Translated, it gives CASSLGGGGNTIYF. Together with reference TRBV7-8 and TRBJ1-3, the CDR3 gives the full variable domain: GAGVSQSPRYKVAKRGQDVALRCDPISGHVSLFWYQQALGQGPEFLTYFQNEAQLDKSGLPSDRFFAERPEGSVSTLKIQRTQQEDSAVYLCASSLGGGGNTIYFGEGSWLTVV.

The J gene is TRBJ1-2, the V gene TRBV12-3 or TRBV12-4, with unresolved D. The CDR3 covers 13 residues. V was trimmed by 8 bases and J by 4 bases, leaving 14 bases between them. CDR3 residues: CASGRSEAYGYTF. DNA for the CDR3: TGTGCCAGCGGACGGTCGGAGGCCTATGGCTACACCTTC.

The chain couples TRBV2 to TRBJ1-3; no reliable D call. V lost 6 bases to trimming and J lost 0 bases, with 6 bases between them. From germline, CDR1 is SNHLY and CDR2 FYNNEI. The CDR3 is made up of 13 amino acids. The CDR3 sequence is CASSAYSGNTIYF. The DNA of the CDR3 is TGTGCCAGCAGCGCATACTCTGGAAACACCATATATTTT.

The chain combines TRBV6-2 or TRBV6-3 with TRBJ1-2; 8 bases map to TRBD1. V trimming: 2 bases; J trimming: 8 bases; junction bases outside the gene matches: 7. There are 14 residues in the CDR3. Germline loops: CDR1 MNHEY, CDR2 SVGEGT. The CDR3 region is CASSYPLTGVGYTF. CDR3 nucleotide sequence: TGTGCCAGCAGTTACCCACTGACAGGGGTCGGCTACACCTTC.

Here the CDR3 reads CASSIDPQVEGYTDTQYF. For the CDR3, the DNA is TGTGCCAGTAGTATAGATCCCCAGGTGGAAGGATACACAGATACGCAGTATTTT. The chain joins TRBV19 to TRBJ2-3; D gene unclear. Deletions cut 0 bases from V and 2 bases from J, with 18 bases between. CDR1 and CDR2 (germline): LNHDA, SQIVND (reference sequence). The CDR3 is made up of 18 amino acids.

The rearrangement links TRBV5-6 to TRBJ2-7, with TRBD1 matching over 8 bases. The CDR3 has 14 amino acids. Per germline, CDR1 SGHDT and CDR2 YYEEEE. V shed 2 bases and J 2 bases; nucleotides not matched to a gene: 3. The CDR3 spells CASSLGTGAYEQYF. CDR3 sequence (DNA): TGTGCCAGCAGCTTAGGGACAGGAGCCTACGAGCAGTACTTC.

This clone has just a few counts. This chain uses TRBV4-3 with TRBJ2-7; the D gene is possibly TRBD2 (6 bases). CDR3 length equals 16 residues. The ends were cut back, 1 base at V and 0 bases at J, with 13 bases in the middle. The V gene's germline CDR1 is LGHNA and CDR2 YSLEER. In nucleotides, the CDR3 is TGCGCCAGCAGCCAAGTGGCCGGGAGCAGCTCCTACGAGCAGTACTTC. As protein: CASSQVAGSSSYEQYF.

This rearrangement joins TRBV28 to TRBJ2-7; D is perhaps TRBD2 (6 bases). The CDR3 length is 15 residues. The V end lost 6 bases, the J end lost 1 base, and 16 bases lay between the germline ends. The germline CDR1 and CDR2 sequences are MDHEN and SYDVKM. For the CDR3, the DNA is TGTGCCAGCAGCCCGGGGAGGCATATTTCCTACGAGCAGTACTTC. The encoded protein is CASSPGRHISYEQYF. The full variable domain, with the rest looked up from reference TRBV28 and TRBJ2-7, is DVKVTQSSRYLVKRTGEKVFLECVQDMDHENMFWYRQDPGLGLRLIYFSYDVKMKEKGDIPEGYSVSREKKERFSLILESASTNQTSMYLCASSPGRHISYEQYFGPGTRLTVT.

This sequence joins TRBV6-5 and TRBJ2-1, with 8 nucleotides matching TRBD1. V trimming: 4 bases; J trimming: 9 bases; junction bases outside the gene matches: 8. The CDR3 spans 14 residues. In germline, CDR1 is MNHEY, CDR2 SVGAGI. CDR3 nucleotide sequence: TGTGCCAGCAGTTTAGACAGGGGTATCACTGAGCAGTTCTTC. This sequence encodes CASSLDRGITEQFF.

The chain has TRBV27 and TRBJ1-2; 9 nucleotides match TRBD1. This CDR3 spans 12 amino acids. From germline, CDR1 is MNHEY and CDR2 SMNVEV (reference sequence). V lost 6 bases to trimming and J lost 6 bases; unmatched junction nucleotides: 2. The CDR3 loop is CASRQGADGYTF. CDR3 nucleotides: TGTGCCAGCAGACAGGGGGCGGATGGCTACACCTTC.

The V and J genes are TRBV2 and TRBJ1-5; 8 bases line up with TRBD1. CDR1 SNHLY and CDR2 FYNNEI come from the germline V gene. The CDR3 contains 15 residues. V shed 6 bases and J 3 bases; nucleotides not matched to a gene: 7. The CDR3 here is CASRGDRIDNQPQHF. The CDR3 DNA reads as TGTGCCAGCAGGGGGGACAGGATTGACAATCAGCCCCAGCATTTT.

This clone was counted a single time. The chain has TRBV27 and TRBJ2-2; no firm D call. Germline CDR1 and CDR2: MNHEY and SMNVEV (reference sequence). The CDR3 extends over 13 amino acids. The V and J ends lost 2 bases and 3 bases respectively, with 4 bases between them. The CDR3 coding sequence is TGTGCCAGCAGTTTAGAATACACCGGGGAGCTGTTTTTT. This encodes CASSLEYTGELFF.

J is TRBJ1-1 and V is TRBV28; the D gene is possibly TRBD1 (6 bases). This CDR3 comprises 14 residues. Trimming stripped 10 bases from V and 4 bases from J, with 19 bases between. The germline V gene has CDR1 MDHEN and CDR2 SYDVKM. The CDR3 protein is CATSIRGAGTEAFF. The CDR3 bases are TGTGCCACTTCCATCCGGGGGGCGGGCACTGAAGCTTTCTTT.

In its sample, this clone was seen once. J is TRBJ2-3 and V is TRBV14; 8 bases align to TRBD2. CDR1 and CDR2 (germline): SGHDN, FVKESK. This CDR3 is 16 amino acids long. V shed 4 bases and J 2 bases; nucleotides not matched to a gene: 8. Here the CDR3 DNA reads TGTGCCAGCAGCCTTTACGGAGCGGGGGTCACAGATACGCAGTATTTT. Protein sequence: CASSLYGAGVTDTQYF.

CDR3 bases: TGTGCCAGCAGTTTCCCAAGCGGGAATCGTTACGAGCAGTACTTC. Protein: CASSFPSGNRYEQYF. V usage is TRBV28 and J usage is TRBJ2-7, with 7 bases aligning to TRBD2. CDR1 and CDR2 (germline): MDHEN, SYDVKM. The CDR3 totals 15 residues. V trimming: 3 bases; J trimming: 4 bases; junction bases outside the gene matches: 9.

J is TRBJ2-7 and V is TRBV11-3; D not resolved. CDR3 length: 15 amino acids. V gave up 7 bases and J gave up 4 bases, with 20 bases separating them. CDR1 and CDR2 from the germline V gene are SGHNT and YENEEA. This CDR3 reads CASTSGRIPPYEQYF. The DNA of the CDR3 is TGTGCCAGCACTTCTGGGCGGATCCCCCCATACGAGCAGTACTTC.

V gene TRBV14 combines with J gene TRBJ1-1; no clear D. This CDR3 is 13 amino acids long. With 4 bases removed from V and 0 bases from J, the gap between germline ends came to 6 bases. Germline CDR1 and CDR2: SGHDN and FVKESK. CDR3 amino acids: CASSRGMNTEAFF. The CDR3 coding sequence is TGTGCCAGCAGCCGAGGCATGAACACTGAAGCTTTCTTT.